These 2 T cell receptor beta chains were all obtained from the same sample, sequenced in a study of shared clonotypes between healthy human individuals. Libraries were prepared by immunoSEQ multiplex PCR; TCRdb keeps only in-frame clonotypes and omits some of them. The sample holds over a million clones, about 70% seen once. The sample was memory CD4+ T cells sorted from blood. Subset: CD45RA-negative fraction. The receptor set was obtained from a man aged 18 to 29 in good health.

This chain uses TRBV7-3 with TRBJ2-3, with unresolved D. Germline lookup yields CDR1 SGHTA and CDR2 FQGTGA. The CDR3 has 13 amino acids. V gave up 3 bases and J gave up 5 bases, with 9 bases separating them. As DNA, the CDR3 is TGTGCCAGCAGCTTTTCAACCGGAGATACGCAGTATTTT. Residues: CASSFSTGDTQYF.

The chain employs TRBV6-5 and TRBJ2-7; D is undetermined. V shed 0 bases and J shed 3 bases, with 12 bases lying between them. Germline V gene data show CDR1 as MNHEY and CDR2 as SVGAGI. The CDR3 has 15 residues. CDR3: CASSYSGDNVYEQYF. CDR3 bases: TGTGCCAGCAGTTACTCGGGTGACAACGTCTACGAGCAGTACTTC.